This TCR beta chain was documented in a study of Tregs in tolerant kidney transplant recipients. Overall study results and limits: Biological reproducibility was not directly addressed in this study.

As concerns this clone: Antigen: not known.

CDR1 and CDR2 (germline): MGHRA, YSYEKL. The J segment lost 5 bases and the V segment lost 1 base, leaving 7 bases of the junction unmatched. There are 17 residues in the CDR3. Mixed chimerism was transient after nonmyeloablative marrow transplants from related graft donors. Sequencing used immunoSEQ multiplex PCR; TCRdb keeps in-frame clones, though not all of them. The sample includes tens of thousands of clones, roughly 93% of them seen just once. The sequenced sample was CD4+ T cells from blood (PBMCs), obtained 12 months after the transplant. The TCR comes from a human patient who received a combined kidney and bone marrow transplant. Some T cells may be provided by the graft donor. This sequence joins TRBV4-1 and TRBJ2-3; TRBD2 matches 12 bases. The CDR3 DNA follows: TGCGCCAGCAGCCAAGCCCCTAGCGGGGGGGTAATAGATACGCAGTATTTT. As protein: CASSQAPSGGVIDTQYF.